The rows below give T cell receptor beta chains drawn from one sample of a study of cytomegalovirus exposure and HLA in healthy donors. Produced via immunoSEQ multiplex PCR; TCRdb's table is partial and in-frame only. The sample has 130,000 to 150,000 clones, almost 85% seen once. The specimen sequenced was PBMCs. The receptors come from an older woman in good health and CMV-seropositive. The CDR3 runs from the conserved cysteine through the conserved F or W. A D gene is named only where the DNA matches it firmly. Size values are once, few and many counts, or a class for expanded clones, and some rows have none.

j_call cdr3_length d_call v_call clone_size cdr3_aa cdr3_nt
TRBJ1-2 15 NA TRBV13 NA CASRRQGGSLYGYTF TGTGCCAGCAGACGTCAAGGAGGTTCCCTCTATGGCTACACCTTC
TRBJ1-2 15 TRBD1 TRBV27 few CASSLVGTANYGYTF TGTGCCAGCAGTTTAGTTGGGACAGCTAACTATGGCTACACCTTC
TRBJ2-7 16 TRBD2 TRBV5-6 NA CASSLARASGRYEQYF TGTGCCAGCAGCTTGGCCAGGGCTAGCGGTCGCTACGAGCAGTACTTC
TRBJ1-1 14 TRBD1 TRBV5-5 NA CASSPNRGLAEAFF TGTGCCAGCAGCCCAAACAGGGGGCTCGCTGAAGCTTTCTTT
TRBJ2-1 15 NA TRBV19 NA CASRVWGVSYNEQFF TGTGCCAGTAGAGTGTGGGGGGTCTCCTACAATGAGCAGTTCTTC
TRBJ2-7 15 TRBD1 TRBV19 once CASSQGTGLAYEQYF TGTGCCAGTAGTCAAGGGACAGGGCTCGCCTACGAGCAGTACTTC
TRBJ1-2 11 NA TRBV20-1 once CSRRRDTDYTF TGCAGCAGAAGACGGGATACGGACTACACCTTC
TRBJ2-3 19 TRBD2 TRBV7-9 NA CASSLDAGSLAGSTDTQYF TGTGCCAGCAGCTTAGATGCGGGGAGCCTAGCGGGGAGCACAGATACGCAGTATTTT
TRBJ1-2 18 TRBD1 TRBV18 NA CASSQTTGTDSPNYGYTF TGTGCCAGCTCACAAACAACCGGGACAGACTCTCCTAACTATGGCTACACCTTC
TRBJ1-2 11 NA TRBV19 NA CASRSRVGYTF TGTGCCAGCCGCTCACGGGTCGGCTACACCTTC
TRBJ2-7 18 NA TRBV28 NA CASSSAPGRDFVSYEQYF TGTGCCAGCAGTTCGGCCCCCGGTCGCGACTTCGTTTCCTACGAGCAGTACTTC
TRBJ1-1 15 TRBD1 TRBV30 NA CAWSIRDRVNTEAFF TGTGCCTGGAGCATCCGGGACAGGGTGAACACTGAAGCTTTCTTT
TRBJ2-5 16 TRBD2 TRBV28 NA CASSLPMGGGAETQYF TGTGCCAGCAGTTTACCGATGGGGGGAGGGGCAGAGACCCAGTACTTC
TRBJ1-1 14 NA TRBV5-1 NA CASSPDRLNTEAFF TGCGCCAGCAGCCCAGACAGATTGAACACTGAAGCTTTCTTT
TRBJ2-1 15 NA TRBV9 NA CASSVGLSPSNEQFF TGTGCCAGCAGCGTAGGACTTTCTCCCTCGAATGAGCAGTTCTTC
TRBJ1-2 14 TRBD1 TRBV5-4 NA CASSSDRGTNGYTF TGTGCCAGCAGTTCGGACAGGGGAACTAATGGCTACACCTTC
TRBJ2-7 14 TRBD1 TRBV18 NA CASSPGTASYEQYF TGTGCCAGCTCGCCCGGGACAGCGTCCTACGAGCAGTACTTC
TRBJ1-1 18 NA TRBV5-4 few CASRKGSKGGLSDTEAFF TGTGCCAGCAGAAAAGGAAGTAAAGGGGGATTGTCTGACACTGAAGCTTTCTTT
TRBJ2-7 17 TRBD2 TRBV9 NA CASSAAGAGTSSYEQYF TGTGCCAGCAGCGCCGCCGGGGCCGGGACTAGCTCCTACGAGCAGTACTTC
TRBJ2-5 17 TRBD2 TRBV7-6 NA CASSSPGWGLAGETQYF TGTGCCAGCAGCTCCCCAGGGTGGGGACTAGCGGGAGAGACCCAGTACTTC
TRBJ2-7 16 TRBD2 TRBV19 NA CASRPIAGAGSYEQYF TGTGCCAGTAGACCAATAGCGGGAGCTGGTTCCTACGAGCAGTACTTC
TRBJ2-5 15 TRBD2 TRBV27 NA CASSPLSGGQETQYF TGTGCCAGCAGTCCACTTAGCGGGGGACAAGAGACCCAGTACTTC
TRBJ2-1 12 NA TRBV5-1 NA CASSLDTSEQFF TGCGCCAGCAGCCTCGACACGAGTGAGCAGTTCTTC
TRBJ1-3 12 TRBD1 TRBV7-9 NA CASLGQRNTIYF TGTGCCAGCTTGGGACAGCGAAACACCATATATTTT
TRBJ2-3 14 TRBD2 TRBV30 few CAWGGLAGDDTQYF TGTGCCTGGGGGGGACTAGCGGGAGATGATACGCAGTATTTT
TRBJ2-3 14 TRBD2 TRBV28 NA CASTEGLAYDTQYF TGTGCCAGCACCGAGGGACTAGCGTACGATACGCAGTATTTT
TRBJ1-2 14 NA TRBV14 NA CASSQLGWVYGYTF TGTGCCAGCAGCCAACTGGGCTGGGTCTATGGCTACACCTTC
TRBJ1-1 16 TRBD1 TRBV5-1 few CASSLAGQGANTEAFF TGCGCCAGCAGCCTAGCCGGACAGGGGGCGAACACTGAAGCTTTCTTT
TRBJ1-4 15 TRBD1 TRBV14 once CASSAWTGGLEKLFF TGTGCCAGCAGCGCTTGGACAGGGGGCCTTGAAAAACTGTTTTTT
TRBJ1-5 18 NA TRBV4-2 NA CASSQDDPGRGNNQPQHF TGTGCCAGCAGCCAAGACGACCCCGGGAGGGGGAATAATCAGCCCCAGCATTTT
TRBJ2-7 14 NA TRBV6-5 NA CASSYSDYSYEQYF TGTGCCAGCAGTTACTCGGATTACAGCTACGAGCAGTACTTC
TRBJ1-5 16 TRBD1 TRBV5-8 NA CASSTLPGQTNQPQHF TGTGCCAGCAGCACATTACCGGGACAGACGAATCAGCCCCAGCATTTT
TRBJ2-7 12 NA TRBV28 NA CASSPQGYEQYF TGTGCCAGCAGTCCTCAGGGCTACGAGCAGTACTTC
TRBJ2-2 16 NA TRBV10-1 NA CASYGNHVRGTGELFF TGCGCCAGCTATGGAAACCACGTTAGGGGCACCGGGGAGCTGTTTTTT
TRBJ2-3 15 TRBD1 TRBV10-3 NA CAIFGDRGSADTQYF TGTGCCATCTTTGGGGACAGGGGATCCGCAGATACGCAGTATTTT
TRBJ1-2 14 NA TRBV5-1 NA CASSPTRDPYGYTF TGCGCCAGCAGCCCGACCAGGGATCCCTATGGCTACACCTTC
TRBJ1-1 14 NA TRBV7-2 NA CASRRDNMNTEAFF TGTGCCAGCAGACGGGACAACATGAACACTGAAGCTTTCTTT
TRBJ1-2 14 NA TRBV7-2 NA CASSLDRGGYGYTF TGTGCCAGCAGCTTAGATCGGGGGGGCTATGGCTACACCTTC
TRBJ1-1 12 NA TRBV29-1 NA CSVRDQGTEAFF TGCAGCGTCAGGGACCAGGGGACTGAAGCTTTCTTT
TRBJ1-2 15 NA TRBV28 NA CASVDVGHANYGYTF TGTGCCAGCGTTGACGTGGGACACGCTAACTATGGCTACACCTTC
TRBJ1-1 16 NA TRBV4-1 NA CASSLAVGRDGTEAFF TGCGCCAGCAGCCTCGCCGTAGGCAGGGATGGGACTGAAGCTTTCTTT
TRBJ1-1 15 NA TRBV7-8 NA CASSLADMGGTEAFF TGTGCCAGCAGCTTAGCGGACATGGGTGGCACTGAAGCTTTCTTT
TRBJ2-1 16 TRBD2 TRBV27 NA CASSRGGLAVYNEQFF TGTGCCAGCAGTAGGGGGGGACTAGCGGTATACAATGAGCAGTTCTTC
TRBJ2-3 13 NA TRBV9 NA CASSLPSTDTQYF TGTGCCAGCAGCCTTCCGAGCACAGATACGCAGTATTTT
TRBJ2-4 22 TRBD2 TRBV29-1 few CSVALHRRGPSGRPLAKNIQYF TGCAGCGTTGCTCTCCACCGTAGGGGCCCTAGCGGGAGGCCTCTAGCCAAAAACATTCAGTACTTC
TRBJ2-5 14 NA TRBV11-3 NA CASSATGLSETQYF TGTGCCAGCAGCGCGACGGGTTTATCGGAGACCCAGTACTTC
TRBJ2-7 14 TRBD2 TRBV2 few CASGLSGNSYEQYF TGTGCCAGCGGCCTTAGCGGGAATTCCTACGAGCAGTACTTC
TRBJ2-2 14 NA TRBV7-7 NA CASSVDRNTGELFF TGTGCTAGCAGCGTGGACAGAAACACCGGGGAGCTGTTTTTT
TRBJ1-2 14 NA TRBV12-5 NA CASGLGGEVGGYTF TGTGCTAGTGGTTTGGGAGGGGAGGTTGGGGGCTACACCTTC
TRBJ2-1 16 NA TRBV5-1 NA CASSLGTGLTYNEQFF TGCGCCAGCAGCTTGGGAACGGGACTTACGTACAATGAGCAGTTCTTC
TRBJ2-7 16 TRBD1 TRBV7-2 NA CASSLGSGTGFYEQYF TGTGCCAGCAGCTTAGGGTCCGGGACAGGGTTCTACGAGCAGTACTTC